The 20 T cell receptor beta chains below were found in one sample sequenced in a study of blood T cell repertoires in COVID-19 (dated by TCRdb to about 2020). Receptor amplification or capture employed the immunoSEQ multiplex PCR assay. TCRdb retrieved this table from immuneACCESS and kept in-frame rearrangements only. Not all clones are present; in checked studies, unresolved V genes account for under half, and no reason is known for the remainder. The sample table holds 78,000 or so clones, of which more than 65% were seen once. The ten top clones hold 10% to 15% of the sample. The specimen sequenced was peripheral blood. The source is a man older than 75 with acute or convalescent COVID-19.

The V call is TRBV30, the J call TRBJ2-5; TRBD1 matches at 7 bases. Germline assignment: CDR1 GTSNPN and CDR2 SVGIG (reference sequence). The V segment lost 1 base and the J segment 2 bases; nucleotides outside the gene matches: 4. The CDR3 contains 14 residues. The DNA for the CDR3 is TGTGCCTGGAGTGAGGGGGCGGGTCAAGAGACCCAGTACTTC. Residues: CAWSEGAGQETQYF.

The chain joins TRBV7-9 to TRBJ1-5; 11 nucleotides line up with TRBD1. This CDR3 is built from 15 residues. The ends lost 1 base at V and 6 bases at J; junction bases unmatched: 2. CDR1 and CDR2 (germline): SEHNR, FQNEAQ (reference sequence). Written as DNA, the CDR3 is TGTGCCAGCAGCTTAGGGGGGACAGGGGGTCAGCCCCAGCATTTT. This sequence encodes CASSLGGTGGQPQHF.

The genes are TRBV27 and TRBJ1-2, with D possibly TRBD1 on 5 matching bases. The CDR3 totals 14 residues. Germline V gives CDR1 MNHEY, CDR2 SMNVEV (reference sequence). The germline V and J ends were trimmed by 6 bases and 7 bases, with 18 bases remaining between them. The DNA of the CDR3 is TGTGCCAGCAGCCGACGGGAGGGGCGGAGTGGCTACACCTTC. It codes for CASSRREGRSGYTF.

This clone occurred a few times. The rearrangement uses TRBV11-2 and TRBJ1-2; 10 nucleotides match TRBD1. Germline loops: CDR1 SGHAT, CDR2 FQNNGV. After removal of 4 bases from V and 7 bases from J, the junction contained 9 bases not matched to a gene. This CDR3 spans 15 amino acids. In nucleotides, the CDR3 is TGTGCCAGCAGCTCCCCCGGAGACAGGGGGCCTGGCTACACCTTC. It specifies CASSSPGDRGPGYTF.

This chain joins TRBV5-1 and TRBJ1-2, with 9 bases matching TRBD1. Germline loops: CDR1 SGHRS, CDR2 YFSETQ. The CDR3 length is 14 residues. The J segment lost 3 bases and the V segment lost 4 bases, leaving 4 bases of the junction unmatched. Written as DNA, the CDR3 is TGCGCCAGCAGCGGCCGACAGGGGGACTATGGCTACACCTTC. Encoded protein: CASSGRQGDYGYTF.

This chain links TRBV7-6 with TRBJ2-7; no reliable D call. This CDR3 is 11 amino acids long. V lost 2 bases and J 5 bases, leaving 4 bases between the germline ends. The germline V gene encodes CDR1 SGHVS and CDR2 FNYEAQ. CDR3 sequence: CASSLSDEQYF. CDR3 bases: TGTGCCAGCAGCTTATCCGACGAGCAGTACTTC.

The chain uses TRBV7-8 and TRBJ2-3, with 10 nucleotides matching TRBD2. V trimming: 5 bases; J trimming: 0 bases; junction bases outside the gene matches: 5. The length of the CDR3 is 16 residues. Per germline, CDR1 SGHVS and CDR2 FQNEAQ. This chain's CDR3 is CASSAGTSASTDTQYF. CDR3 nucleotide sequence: TGTGCCAGCAGCGCCGGGACTAGCGCTAGCACAGATACGCAGTATTTT.

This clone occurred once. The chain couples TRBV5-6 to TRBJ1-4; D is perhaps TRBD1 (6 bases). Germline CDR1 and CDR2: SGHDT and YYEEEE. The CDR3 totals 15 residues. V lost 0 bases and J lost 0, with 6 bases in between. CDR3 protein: CASSLEGATNEKLFF. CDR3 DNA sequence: TGTGCCAGCAGCTTGGAGGGGGCAACTAATGAAAAACTGTTTTTT.

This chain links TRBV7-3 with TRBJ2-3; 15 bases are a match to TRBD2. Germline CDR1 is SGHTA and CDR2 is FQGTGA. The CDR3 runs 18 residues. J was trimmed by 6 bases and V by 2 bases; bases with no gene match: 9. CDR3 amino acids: CASSLESGLAGGMDTQYF. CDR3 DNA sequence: TGTGCCAGCAGCTTAGAATCGGGACTAGCGGGGGGCATGGATACGCAGTATTTT. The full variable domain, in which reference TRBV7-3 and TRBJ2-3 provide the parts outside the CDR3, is GAGVSQTPSNKVTEKGKYVELRCDPISGHTALYWYRQSLGQGPEFLIYFQGTGAADDSGLPNDRFFAVRPEGSVSTLKIQRTERGDSAVYLCASSLESGLAGGMDTQYFGPGTRLTVL.

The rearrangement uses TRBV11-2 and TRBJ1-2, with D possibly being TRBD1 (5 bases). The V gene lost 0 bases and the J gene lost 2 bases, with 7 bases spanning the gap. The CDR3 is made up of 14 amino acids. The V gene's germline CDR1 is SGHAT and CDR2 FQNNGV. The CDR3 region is CASSLDGGNYGYTF. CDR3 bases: TGTGCCAGCAGCTTAGACGGGGGAAACTATGGCTACACCTTC.

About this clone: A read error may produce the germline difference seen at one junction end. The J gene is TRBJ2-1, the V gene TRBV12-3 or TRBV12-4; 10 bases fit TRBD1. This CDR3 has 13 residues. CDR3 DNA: TGTGCCAGCAGTTTACAAGTCCGGGACAGGGGAATCTTC. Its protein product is CASSLQVRDRGIF.

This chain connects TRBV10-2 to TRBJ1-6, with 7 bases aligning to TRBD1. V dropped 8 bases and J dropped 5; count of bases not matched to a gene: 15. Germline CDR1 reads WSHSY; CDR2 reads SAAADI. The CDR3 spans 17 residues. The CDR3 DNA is TGCGCCAGCCCTGGAATAACCGGGACAGAAGATAATTCACCCCTCCACTTT. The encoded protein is CASPGITGTEDNSPLHF.

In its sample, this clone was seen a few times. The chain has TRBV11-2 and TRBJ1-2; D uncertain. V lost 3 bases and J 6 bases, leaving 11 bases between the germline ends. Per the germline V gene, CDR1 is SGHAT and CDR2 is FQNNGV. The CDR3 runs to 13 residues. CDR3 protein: CASSFEGLDGYTF. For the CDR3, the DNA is TGTGCCAGCAGCTTTGAGGGTCTTGATGGCTACACCTTC.

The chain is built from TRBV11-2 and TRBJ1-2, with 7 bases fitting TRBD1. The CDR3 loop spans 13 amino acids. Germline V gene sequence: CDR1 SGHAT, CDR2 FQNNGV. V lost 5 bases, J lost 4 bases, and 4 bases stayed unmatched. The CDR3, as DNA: TGTGCCAGCAGCGGGGACAGCACCTATGGCTACACCTTC. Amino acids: CASSGDSTYGYTF.

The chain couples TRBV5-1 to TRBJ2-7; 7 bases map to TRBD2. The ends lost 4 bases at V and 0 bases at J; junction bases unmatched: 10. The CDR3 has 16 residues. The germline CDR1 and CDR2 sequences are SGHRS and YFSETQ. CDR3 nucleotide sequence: TGCGCCAGCAGCCCTACCCCCGAGCGGGGCTCCTACGAGCAGTACTTC. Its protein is CASSPTPERGSYEQYF.

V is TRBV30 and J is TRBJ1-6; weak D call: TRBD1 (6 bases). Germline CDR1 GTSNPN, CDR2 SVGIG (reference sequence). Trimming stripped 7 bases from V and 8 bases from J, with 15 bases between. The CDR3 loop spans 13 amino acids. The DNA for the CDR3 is TGTGCCTACCGGACAGAAGTATATTCACCCCTCCACTTT. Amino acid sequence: CAYRTEVYSPLHF.

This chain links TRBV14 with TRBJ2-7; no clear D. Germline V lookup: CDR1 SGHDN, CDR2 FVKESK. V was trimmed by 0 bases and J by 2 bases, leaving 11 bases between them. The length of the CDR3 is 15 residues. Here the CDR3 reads CASSQDRSRAYEQYF. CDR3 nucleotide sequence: TGTGCCAGCAGCCAAGATAGAAGTCGGGCCTACGAGCAGTACTTC. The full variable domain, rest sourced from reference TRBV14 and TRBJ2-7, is EAGVTQFPSHSVIEKGQTVTLRCDPISGHDNLYWYRRVMGKEIKFLLHFVKESKQDESGMPNNRFLAERTGGTYSTLKVQPAELEDSGVYFCASSQDRSRAYEQYFGPGTRLTVT.

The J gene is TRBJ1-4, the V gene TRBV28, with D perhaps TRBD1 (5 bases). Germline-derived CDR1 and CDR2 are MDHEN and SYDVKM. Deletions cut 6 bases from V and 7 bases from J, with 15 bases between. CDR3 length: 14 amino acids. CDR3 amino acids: CASRPGGSGEKLFF. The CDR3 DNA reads TGTGCCAGCAGACCCGGGGGGTCGGGTGAAAAACTGTTTTTT. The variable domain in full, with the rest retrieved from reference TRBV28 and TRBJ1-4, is DVKVTQSSRYLVKRTGEKVFLECVQDMDHENMFWYRQDPGLGLRLIYFSYDVKMKEKGDIPEGYSVSREKKERFSLILESASTNQTSMYLCASRPGGSGEKLFFGSGTQLSVL.

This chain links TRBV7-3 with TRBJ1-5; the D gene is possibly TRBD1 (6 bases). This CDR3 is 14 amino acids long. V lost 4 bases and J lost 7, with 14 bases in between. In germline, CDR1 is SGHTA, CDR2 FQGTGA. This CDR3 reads CASSSPQGGQPQHF. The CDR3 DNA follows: TGTGCCAGCAGCTCGCCACAGGGAGGGCAGCCCCAGCATTTT.

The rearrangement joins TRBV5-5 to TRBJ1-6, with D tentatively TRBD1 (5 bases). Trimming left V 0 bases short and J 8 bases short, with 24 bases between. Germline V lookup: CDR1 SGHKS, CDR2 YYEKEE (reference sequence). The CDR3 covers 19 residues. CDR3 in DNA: TGTGCCAGCAGCTTGGACTGGACACCCGGGGGAGGCTGGCATTCACCCCTCCACTTT. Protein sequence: CASSLDWTPGGGWHSPLHF. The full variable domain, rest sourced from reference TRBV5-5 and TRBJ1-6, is DAGVTQSPTHLIKTRGQQVTLRCSPISGHKSVSWYQQVLGQGPQFIFQYYEKEERGRGNFPDRFSARQFPNYSSELNVNALLLGDSALYLCASSLDWTPGGGWHSPLHFGNGTRLTVT.